The text below deals with one T cell receptor beta chain. The antigen remains unidentified. CDR3 size: 13 residues. CDR1 and CDR2 (germline): MNHEY, SMNVEV (reference sequence). The ends were cut back, 8 bases at V and 4 bases at J, with 15 bases in the middle. These data are taken from a study of graft-versus-host responses after intestinal transplantation. Across the whole study: The recipients all started with anti-thymocyte globulin induction and then took tacrolimus and steroids for three to four years.

The study's findings and limits: Recipient-marrow GvH clones were detected, some having first appeared in ileum or blood. Early post-transplant HvG declines were associated with peak circulating GvH clone levels. Within allografts, high graft-versus-host to host-versus-graft clonal ratios were seen among patients with graft-donor T cell macrochimerism.

The method was immunoSEQ multiplex PCR; TCRdb's version includes in-frame clones alone and lacks a portion of them. The sample yields approximately 85,000 clones, over 85% seen once. The chain uses TRBV27 and TRBJ2-7; D may be TRBD1 (5 bases). Sequencing was performed on unstimulated CD8+ T cells sorted from spleen or lymph node cells, taken before transplant. This receptor was taken from a human donor who was the organ donor for an intestinal transplant. The CDR3 loop reads CASGWGRSYEQYF. The CDR3 region has the DNA TGTGCCAGCGGTTGGGGCAGGTCATACGAGCAGTACTTC.